These T cell receptor beta chains were read from a single sample in a study of blood T cell repertoires in COVID-19. This table comes from immunoSEQ multiplex PCR, and its TCRdb copy is limited to in-frame clones, with some not included. Seen here are 190,000 or so clones, 70% to 85% observed once, and the top ten hold roughly 14%. Sequenced material: peripheral blood. All receptors come from a man aged 50 or older who had recovered from COVID-19. The CDR3 runs from the conserved cysteine through the conserved F or W.

>TRBV27|TRBJ2-7
CASSLTGSPYEQYF
>TRBV5-4|TRBJ2-3
CASSTLAGVIDTQYF
>TRBV7-9|TRBJ2-3
CASSLSAGGIRDTQYF
>TRBV29-1|TRBJ2-3
CSVAPGGTDTQYF
>TRBV18|TRBJ2-2
CASSPGTGRNTGELFF
>TRBV14|TRBJ1-1
CASSQGSRVQGTEAFF
>TRBV9|TRBJ2-7
CASSVDGGRAEDEQYF
>TRBV6-1|TRBJ1-5
CASSELRRGNQPQHF
>TRBV4-1|TRBJ1-5
CASSPISGGADQPQHF
>TRBV19|TRBJ1-5
CASSARDLLNQPQHF
>TRBV24-1|TRBJ2-1
CATSEHPSGQGIDNEQFF
>TRBV5-1|TRBJ2-5
CASSRQGNRRQETQYF
>TRBV5-8|TRBJ1-6
CASSAGTGYSPLHF
>TRBV3-1/TRBV3-2|TRBJ2-2
CASSPLQLTGTGELFF
>TRBV5-8|TRBJ2-5
CASSPLVQETQYF
>TRBV27|TRBJ1-1
CASSLVQNLNTEAFF
>TRBV18|TRBJ1-6
CASSPTETWSPLHF
>TRBV6-1|TRBJ2-3
CASSDRDRGQDTQYF
>TRBV5-1|TRBJ1-1
CASSILSTGSVDTEAFF
>TRBV2|TRBJ1-1
CASRADRVRTEAFF
>TRBV7-2|TRBJ1-2
CASSLVGDSYGYTF
>TRBV6-5|TRBJ2-7
CASSSRQGPYEQYF
>TRBV11-3|TRBJ2-3
CASSLVASGSSDTQYF
>TRBV10-3|TRBJ2-5
CAISADQETQYF
>TRBV21-1|TRBJ1-5
CASRNRREGQPQHF
>TRBV11-3|TRBJ1-1
CASSRTRGTEAFF
>TRBV30|TRBJ2-1
CAWRSGLDPYNEQFF